The next 3 T cell receptor beta chains were all read from a single sample in a study of T cell responses to AZD1222 COVID-19 vaccine. Assay used: immunoSEQ multiplex PCR; TCRdb lists only in-frame clones, some missing. The sample lists about 110,000 clones; approximately 89% were seen once. The sequencing here drew on peripheral blood, taken on day 0 of MenACWY control vaccination. These receptors all stem from an adult in good health.

V gene TRBV12-3 or TRBV12-4 combines with J gene TRBJ1-1; TRBD1 is a possible D gene (6 bases). V was cut by 3 bases and J by 6 bases, with 8 bases left in between. The CDR3 contains 12 residues. Here the CDR3 reads CASSFPGAEAFF. The CDR3 DNA reads TGTGCCAGCAGTTTCCCAGGGGCTGAAGCTTTCTTT.

This clone came up a few times. This chain links TRBV3-1 (or the pseudogene TRBV3-2) with TRBJ1-2, with unresolved D. Germline CDR1 is LGHDT and CDR2 is YNNKEL (reference sequence). The CDR3 has 14 amino acids. Between the trimmed V and J ends, which lost 1 base and 1 base, there was a span of 7 bases. DNA for the CDR3: TGTGCCAGCAGCCAAGGGAACAGTAACTATGGCTACACCTTC. It codes for CASSQGNSNYGYTF.

The J gene is TRBJ1-6, the V gene TRBV14, with 8 bases lining up with TRBD1. V lost 4 bases to trimming and J lost 9 bases; unmatched junction nucleotides: 8. Looked up from germline, CDR1 is SGHDN and CDR2 is FVKESK. The CDR3 is 15 amino acids. The CDR3 DNA reads as TGTGCCAGCAGCCGACAGGGGCCTACGACTTCACCCCTCCACTTT. Its translation is CASSRQGPTTSPLHF.